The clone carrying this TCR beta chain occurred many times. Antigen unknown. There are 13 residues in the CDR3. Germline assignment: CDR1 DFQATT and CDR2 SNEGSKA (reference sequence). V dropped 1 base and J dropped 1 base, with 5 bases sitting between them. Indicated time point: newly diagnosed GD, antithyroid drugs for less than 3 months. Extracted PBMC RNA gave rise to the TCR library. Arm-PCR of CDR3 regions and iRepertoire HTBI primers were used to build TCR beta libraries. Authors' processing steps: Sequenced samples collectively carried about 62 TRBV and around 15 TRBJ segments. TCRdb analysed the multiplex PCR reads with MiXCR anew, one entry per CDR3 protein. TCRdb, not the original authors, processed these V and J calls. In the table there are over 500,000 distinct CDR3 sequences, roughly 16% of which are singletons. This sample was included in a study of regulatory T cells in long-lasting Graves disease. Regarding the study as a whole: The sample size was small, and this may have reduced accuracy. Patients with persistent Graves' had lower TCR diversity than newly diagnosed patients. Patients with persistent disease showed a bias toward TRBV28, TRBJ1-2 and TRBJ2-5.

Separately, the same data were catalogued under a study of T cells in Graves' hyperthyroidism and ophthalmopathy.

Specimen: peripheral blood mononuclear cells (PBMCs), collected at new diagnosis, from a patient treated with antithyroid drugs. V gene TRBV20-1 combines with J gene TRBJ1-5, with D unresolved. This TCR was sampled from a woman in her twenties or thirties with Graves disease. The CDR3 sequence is CSARVGSNQPQHF. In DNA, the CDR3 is TGCAGTGCTAGAGTAGGGAGCAATCAGCCCCAGCATTTT.